Each of the 30 T cell receptor beta chains below was sequenced from the same sample in a study of glioma-infiltrating T cells. The iRepertoire nested amplicon-rescue multiplex PCR amplified TCR alpha and beta CDR3s from RNA. TCRdb independently ran MiXCR on the multiplex PCR reads; one entry per CDR3 protein. The sample records around 93,000 distinct CDR3 sequences, approximately 42% being singletons. Sequenced: glioma tissue, nonneoplastic brain tissue, or PBMCs (not recorded which). These receptors all come from a human donor with low-grade glioma or glioblastoma, undergoing nonglioma brain surgery, or in good health (not recorded which).

On this clonotype: A much larger clonotype is one base distant, so this may be a read error. The CDR3 nucleotides are TGTGCCAGCGCGGGAACGGACAGCTACACCTTC. It translates to CASAGTDSYTF. The rearrangement joins TRBV9 to TRBJ1-2; the D gene is possibly TRBD1 (5 bases). The V and J ends lost 7 bases and 9 bases respectively, with 13 bases between them. The length of the CDR3 is 11 residues. Germline V CDR1 and CDR2: SGDLS, YYNGEE.

This clonotype appeared many times. The rearrangement uses TRBV7-2 and TRBJ2-1; D assignment may be TRBD1 or TRBD2 (5 bases each). Trimming cost V 6 bases and J 2 bases, with 17 bases left between them. The germline V gene has CDR1 SGHTA and CDR2 FQGNSA. The CDR3 sequence is 16 residues long. The DNA of the CDR3 is TGTGCCAGCAGTTATTCCCGGGACGCTACCTACAATGAGCAGTTCTTC. Translated, it gives CASSYSRDATYNEQFF.

This clonotype was seen ten or more times. The V and J genes are TRBV6-1 and TRBJ2-3; 7 bases are a match to TRBD1. CDR1 is MNHNS, CDR2 SASEGT, per germline. The length of the CDR3 is 18 residues. The V and J ends lost 7 bases and 0 bases, in that order; junction bases with no gene match: 16. The CDR3 nucleotides read TGTGCCAGCAAATTCGTGACAGGGCTGGCGGCTAGCACAGATACGCAGTATTTT. Translation gives CASKFVTGLAASTDTQYF.

This clonotype occurred many times. The V and J genes are TRBV11-2 and TRBJ2-3; D possibly corresponds to TRBD1 (6 bases). The V and J ends lost 5 bases and 4 bases respectively, with 10 bases between them. The germline V gene has CDR1 SGHAT and CDR2 FQNNGV. The CDR3 length is 13 residues. The CDR3 DNA is TGTGCCAGCAGCCGGACAGTGCCAGATACGCAGTATTTT. This translates into CASSRTVPDTQYF.

The chain carries TRBV20-1 and TRBJ2-3, with TRBD2 identical over 12 bases. CDR1 and CDR2 (germline): DFQATT, SNEGSKA (reference sequence). This CDR3 has 15 residues. The V and J ends lost 1 base and 4 bases, in that order; junction bases with no gene match: 3. CDR3 coding DNA: TGCAGTGCTAGAGGACTAGCGGGGGTTGCAGATACGCAGTATTTT. The encoded protein is CSARGLAGVADTQYF.

Concerning this clonotype: The junction does not match germline at one end; this may be a read error. This chain connects TRBV7-9 to TRBJ2-1, with D perhaps TRBD2 (6 bases). Looked up from germline, CDR1 is SEHNR and CDR2 is FQNEAQ (reference sequence). The CDR3 runs to 14 residues. The CDR3 is CASISPGLHNERFF. For the CDR3, the DNA is TGTGCCAGCATCTCCCCGGGACTTCATAATGAGCGGTTCTTC.

With respect to this clonotype: The junction departs from the called germline gene at one end, perhaps through a read error. The chain employs TRBV6-5 and TRBJ2-7; D unclear. Germline loops: CDR1 MNHEY, CDR2 SVGAGI. This CDR3 region has 15 residues. CDR3 coding DNA: TGTGCCAGCAGTTACTCCCCCAGCAGGTCCTACGAGCAGTACTTT. Translating it yields CASSYSPSRSYEQYF.

Notes on this clonotype: This could be a read error, since a much larger clone is one nucleotide away. The chain employs TRBV29-1 and TRBJ1-5; unclear D gene. V shed 4 bases and J shed 3 bases, with 13 bases lying between them. This CDR3 is 14 amino acids long. Germline assignment: CDR1 SQVTM and CDR2 ANQGSEA. The CDR3 loop reads CSVGGTDTNQPQHF. CDR3 DNA: TGCAGCGTTGGGGGTACGGATACCAATCAGCCCCAGCATTTT.

Ten or more counts support this clonotype. The chain recombines TRBV27 with TRBJ2-7, with 9 positions matching TRBD1. This CDR3 contains 13 residues. The ends lost 6 bases at V and 3 bases at J; junction bases unmatched: 3. Germline CDR1 and CDR2: MNHEY and SMNVEV (reference sequence). The CDR3 loop is CASRKTGGYEQYF. In nucleotides, the CDR3 is TGTGCCAGCAGGAAGACAGGGGGCTACGAGCAGTACTTC.

This clonotype was recorded once. The chain couples TRBV6-1 to TRBJ2-7; TRBD1 matches 7 bases. V lost 6 bases, J lost 5 bases, and 4 bases stayed unmatched. The CDR3 covers 12 residues. Per the germline V gene, CDR1 is MNHNS and CDR2 is SASEGT. CDR3 loop: CASSGTAHEQYF. For the CDR3, the DNA is TGTGCCAGCAGCGGGACAGCCCACGAGCAGTACTTC.

This clonotype was detected many times. This chain's CDR3 is CASSQQRLAGGQDEQFF. CDR3 coding DNA: TGCGCCAGCAGCCAACAAAGACTAGCGGGGGGGCAGGATGAGCAGTTCTTC. The chain links TRBV4-1 to TRBJ2-1; 14 bases line up with TRBD2. Unmatched junction bases numbered 8, after V lost 2 bases and J lost 8 bases. The CDR3 length is 17 residues. The germline V gene encodes CDR1 MGHRA and CDR2 YSYEKL.

This clonotype was recorded many times. The chain has TRBV11-2 and TRBJ2-5; TRBD1 aligns across 9 bases. CDR3 length: 14 amino acids. Trimming cost V 3 bases and J 5 bases; bases outside gene matches: 4. The germline gives CDR1 SGHAT, CDR2 FQNNGV. The DNA of the CDR3 is TGTGCCAGCAGCTTCACAGGGGGCTCGGAGACCCAGTACTTC. Protein product: CASSFTGGSETQYF.

This clonotype was observed many times. This chain uses TRBV7-9 with TRBJ2-1; D is unclear. CDR1 is SEHNR and CDR2 is FQNEAQ in the germline V gene (reference sequence). V lost 4 bases to trimming and J lost 7 bases, with 8 bases between them. The CDR3 has 12 residues. This CDR3 is CASSSGRNEQFF. The CDR3 bases are TGTGCCAGCAGCTCAGGCAGAAATGAGCAGTTCTTC.

This clonotype was counted ten times or more. It may be a read error: a sequence one base away is much more abundant. The chain joins TRBV6-5 to TRBJ2-7, with D possibly matching TRBD1 (6 bases). This CDR3 comprises 16 residues. V dropped 0 bases and J dropped 3 bases, with 15 bases sitting between them. CDR1 MNHEY and CDR2 SVGAGI come from the germline V gene. CDR3 coding DNA: TGTGCCAGCAGTTACTCTTCAGGGGACGTAAACTACGAGCAGTACTTC. Its translation: CASSYSSGDVNYEQYF.

This clonotype has at least ten counts. V and J are TRBV11-3 and TRBJ2-5; 10 bases fit TRBD2. Germline CDR1 is SGHNT and CDR2 is YENEEA. The V gene end was trimmed by 2 bases and the J gene end by 2 bases; junction bases not matched to a gene: 2. This CDR3 is built from 15 residues. The CDR3 nucleotides are TGTGCCAGCAGCTTATCTAGCGGGGGACAAGAGACCCAGTACTTC. Residues: CASSLSSGGQETQYF.

This clonotype appeared many times. J is TRBJ2-1 and V is TRBV5-1; perhaps TRBD1 as D (6 bases). The CDR3 consists of 17 residues. V was trimmed by 0 bases and J by 0 bases, leaving 13 bases between them. Germline loops: CDR1 SGHRS, CDR2 YFSETQ. The CDR3 protein is CASSLAGTLSSYNEQFF. CDR3 nucleotide sequence: TGCGCCAGCAGCTTGGCTGGGACACTCAGCTCCTACAATGAGCAGTTCTTC.

This clonotype was seen at least ten times. The CDR3 coding sequence is TGTGCCAGCAGCTTAGACTGGTCCAGTGAGCAGTTCTTC. It yields the protein CASSLDWSSEQFF. The chain recombines TRBV7-2 with TRBJ2-1; D is unclear. The CDR3 contains 13 residues. Trimming left V 1 base short and J 9 bases short, with 10 bases between. The germline gives CDR1 SGHTA, CDR2 FQGNSA. The complete variable domain, with remaining parts taken from reference TRBV7-2 and TRBJ2-1, reads GAGVSQSPSNKVTEKGKDVELRCDPISGHTALYWYRQSLGQGLEFLIYFQGNSAPDKSGLPSDRFSAERTGGSVSTLTIQRTQQEDSAVYLCASSLDWSSEQFFGPGTRLTVL.

This clonotype was recorded many times. V is TRBV6-1 and J is TRBJ2-5; 7 nucleotides align to TRBD1. CDR3 length: 13 amino acids. The V gene end was trimmed by 5 bases and the J gene end by 7 bases; junction bases not matched to a gene: 7. Germline assignment: CDR1 MNHNS and CDR2 SASEGT. CDR3 amino acids: CASSRQGFGTQYF. The CDR3 region has the DNA TGTGCCAGCAGTCGACAGGGATTTGGGACCCAGTACTTC.

Ten or more counts support this clonotype. This chain links TRBV19 with TRBJ1-5; a possible D gene is TRBD1 (6 bases). CDR3 length: 14 residues. Trimming took off 4 bases at V and 6 bases at J, with 13 bases between the two ends. Germline CDR1 is LNHDA and CDR2 is SQIVND (reference sequence). The CDR3 loop reads CASSSSGEVQPQHF. CDR3 nucleotides: TGTGCCAGTAGTAGTTCAGGGGAGGTTCAGCCCCAGCATTTT.

In its sample, this clonotype was seen many times. DNA for the CDR3: TGTGCCAGCAGCCAGCTTAATCAGCCCCAGCATTTT. Translating gives CASSQLNQPQHF. The chain links TRBV3-1 to TRBJ1-5; D remains ambiguous. Germline V CDR1 and CDR2: LGHDT, YNNKEL (reference sequence). Between the trimmed V and J ends, which lost 3 bases and 4 bases, there was a span of 4 bases. The CDR3 spans 12 residues. Looking up the rest from reference TRBV3-1 and TRBJ1-5 gives the full variable domain: DTAVSQTPKYLVTQMGNDKSIKCEQNLGHDTMYWYKQDSKKFLKIMFSYNNKELIINETVPNRFSPKSPDKAHLNLHINSLELGDSAVYFCASSQLNQPQHFGDGTRLSIL.

Many counts were recorded for this clonotype. The chain joins TRBV14 to TRBJ2-1, with TRBD1 matching 8 bases. Germline CDR1 SGHDN, CDR2 FVKESK. The CDR3 runs 15 residues. V trimming: 4 bases; J trimming: 7 bases; junction bases outside the gene matches: 9. CDR3 amino acids: CASSPGTGWGNEQFF. The CDR3 bases are TGTGCCAGCAGCCCCGGGACAGGCTGGGGGAATGAGCAGTTCTTC. The entire variable domain, with the rest obtained from reference TRBV14 and TRBJ2-1, is as follows: EAGVTQFPSHSVIEKGQTVTLRCDPISGHDNLYWYRRVMGKEIKFLLHFVKESKQDESGMPNNRFLAERTGGTYSTLKVQPAELEDSGVYFCASSPGTGWGNEQFFGPGTRLTVL.

This clonotype has ten or more counts. The V call is TRBV6-2 or TRBV6-3, the J call TRBJ2-7, with TRBD2 identical over 15 bases. The ends lost 5 bases at V and 2 bases at J; junction bases unmatched: 4. The CDR3 runs 16 residues. The germline gives CDR1 MNHEY, CDR2 SVGEGT. Here the CDR3 reads CASSPRTSGRAYEQYF. The CDR3 DNA reads TGTGCCAGCAGTCCCCGGACTAGCGGGAGGGCCTACGAGCAGTACTTC.

This clonotype was recorded many times. The rearrangement joins TRBV5-4 to TRBJ2-1; possible D gene TRBD1, 6 bases. The V end lost 7 bases, the J end lost 9 bases, and 20 bases lay between the germline ends. The germline gives CDR1 SGHNT, CDR2 YYREEE (reference sequence). The CDR3 consists of 14 residues. Here the CDR3 DNA reads TGTGCCAGCGGGTTCGGAGTGGGGGCCCTTGAGCAGTTCTTC. Protein: CASGFGVGALEQFF.

A word on this clonotype: This clone may be a read error of a much larger clone one base away. The chain joins TRBV7-9 to TRBJ2-1; D is perhaps TRBD1 or TRBD2 (6 bases each). The CDR3 has 15 amino acids. V was shortened by 6 bases and J by 7 bases, with 19 bases between the two germline ends. CDR1 is SEHNR and CDR2 is FQNEAQ in the germline V gene (reference sequence). As DNA, the CDR3 is TGTGCCAGCAGTTGGGGGGCAGGCGGGTCGAATGAGCAGTTCTTC. This encodes CASSWGAGGSNEQFF. Combining the CDR3 with reference TRBV7-9 and TRBJ2-1 gives the whole variable domain DTGVSQNPRHKITKRGQNVTFRCDPISEHNRLYWYRQTLGQGPEFLTYFQNEAQLEKSRLLSDRFSAERPKGSFSTLEIQRTEQGDSAMYLCASSWGAGGSNEQFFGPGTRLTVL.

A note on this clonotype: Possible read error: a much larger clone is one base away. J is TRBJ2-2 and V is TRBV19; TRBD2 aligns across 11 bases. The CDR3 loop spans 14 amino acids. Germline V CDR1 and CDR2: LNHDA, SQIVND (reference sequence). DNA of the CDR3: TGTGCCGGTAGTAGCGGGAGGGAGACCGGGGAGCTGTTTTTT. It codes for CAGSSGRETGELFF.

Points on this clonotype: Since a much larger clone is just one base distant, this may be a read error. This chain connects TRBV29-1 to TRBJ1-2; D is perhaps TRBD1 (5 bases). CDR1 is SQVTM, CDR2 ANQGSEA, per germline. This CDR3 region has 14 residues. Trimming pared 2 bases from V and 5 bases from J, leaving 15 bases between. The CDR3 nucleotides are TGCAGCGTTGAACATCCGAGGGGTCGTTATGGCTACACCTTC. Its translation: CSVEHPRGRYGYTF.

As for this clonotype: Germline and junction disagree at one end, which may indicate a read error. The chain couples TRBV14 to TRBJ2-7, with D possibly being TRBD1 (5 bases). Germline CDR1 reads SGHDN; CDR2 reads FVKESK. The CDR3 loop spans 13 amino acids. For the CDR3, the DNA is TGTGCCATCAGCCAAGATGCCAAGGGGGAGCAGTACTTC. This translates into CAISQDAKGEQYF.

A remark on this clonotype: Because the CDR3 is missing its conserved closing phenylalanine or tryptophan, this is likely a read error. The chain uses TRBV28 and TRBJ1-5; no clear D gene. Looked up from germline, CDR1 is MDHEN and CDR2 is SYDVKM. This CDR3 has 15 residues. Trimming removed 3 bases from V and 10 bases from J, with 19 bases in between. CDR3 in DNA: TGTGCCAGCAGTTTCTCGGGTATGTTCGCTCAACCCCAGCATTTA. Protein sequence: CASSFSGMFAQPQHL.

At least ten counts were recorded for this clonotype. The rearrangement uses TRBV29-1 and TRBJ1-5; D is unclear. V was shortened by 1 base and J by 4 bases, with 14 bases between the two germline ends. The CDR3 runs 15 residues. Germline V lookup: CDR1 SQVTM, CDR2 ANQGSEA. The CDR3 DNA sequence: TGCAGCGTTGAAGTTGGTGGGTCTCCAAATCAGCCCCAGCATTTT. Translation gives CSVEVGGSPNQPQHF.

As concerns this clonotype: A much larger clone is a single base away; this may be a read error. J is TRBJ2-3 and V is TRBV9; TRBD2 matches at 7 bases. V trimming: 5 bases; J trimming: 1 base; junction bases outside the gene matches: 10. Germline V gene data show CDR1 as SGDLS and CDR2 as YYNGEE. CDR3 length equals 16 residues. The DNA for the CDR3 is TGTGCCAGCAGTTACTTAACTAGCGTTGGCACAGATACGCAGTATTTT. It yields the protein CASSYLTSVGTDTQYF.